A selection of T cell receptor beta chains follows, all from one sample in a study of T cell responses to AZD1222 COVID-19 vaccine. Method: immunoSEQ multiplex PCR; TCRdb's copy keeps in-frame clones and lacks some. The profile shows about 140,000 clones, about 92% of them singletons. The sample was peripheral blood, taken on day 0 of MenACWY control vaccination. Every receptor here comes from an adult in good health. CDR3s include the opening cysteine and the closing phenylalanine or tryptophan. Expanded clones are given a class, and other clones once, few, many or no size at all.

CDR3aa: CASSRPGVSGGTDTQYF
len: 17
v_gene: TRBV6-2/TRBV6-3
abundance: -

CDR3aa: CASSAGPDRGLQPQHF
len: 16
v_gene: TRBV2
abundance: -

CDR3aa: CASSSITSGGANEQFF
len: 16
v_gene: TRBV27
abundance: -

CDR3aa: CSVHGTGEPQYF
len: 12
v_gene: TRBV29-1
abundance: -

CDR3aa: CASSSFSYEQYF
len: 12
v_gene: TRBV6-5
abundance: -

CDR3aa: CASSLIGQGDYGYTF
len: 15
v_gene: TRBV13
abundance: -

CDR3aa: CASSQDGPKGYTF
len: 13
v_gene: TRBV4-2
abundance: -

CDR3aa: CASSLTSGGAVRDTQYF
len: 17
v_gene: TRBV5-6
abundance: -

CDR3aa: CASSQDLSEKLFF
len: 13
v_gene: TRBV3-1/TRBV3-2
abundance: -

CDR3aa: CASSAGQGAGGEQYF
len: 15
v_gene: TRBV6-5
abundance: few

CDR3aa: CAISAAGGKNIQYF
len: 14
v_gene: TRBV10-3
abundance: -

CDR3aa: CAWSVARTSGGSYEQYF
len: 17
v_gene: TRBV30
abundance: -

CDR3aa: CASSQPTSGRTNEQFF
len: 16
v_gene: TRBV7-3
abundance: -

CDR3aa: CASSPGGGQPQHF
len: 13
v_gene: TRBV7-3
abundance: -

CDR3aa: CASTRTLQLTGNTIYF
len: 16
v_gene: TRBV19
abundance: -

CDR3aa: CASSQGTSGPRDNNEQFF
len: 18
v_gene: TRBV3-1/TRBV3-2
abundance: -

CDR3aa: CASSPEGFYGYTF
len: 13
v_gene: TRBV3-1/TRBV3-2
abundance: -

CDR3aa: CAISAGTGEEYTF
len: 13
v_gene: TRBV10-3
abundance: -

CDR3aa: CASSPDAGTRVNEQFF
len: 16
v_gene: TRBV5-1
abundance: -

CDR3aa: CASSPPLGIGNSPLHF
len: 16
v_gene: TRBV18
abundance: -

CDR3aa: CASSTGQTQYF
len: 11
v_gene: TRBV12-3/TRBV12-4
abundance: -

CDR3aa: CASSIDRGSSPLHF
len: 14
v_gene: TRBV7-2
abundance: -

CDR3aa: CASSAYPGVGTEAFF
len: 15
v_gene: TRBV7-2
abundance: -

CDR3aa: CASRPGVPNSYEQYF
len: 15
v_gene: TRBV7-8
abundance: -

CDR3aa: CASSLVATGIQPQHF
len: 15
v_gene: TRBV7-8
abundance: -

CDR3aa: CASSEEGGNRKTQYF
len: 15
v_gene: TRBV2
abundance: few

CDR3aa: CASRTGAFNQPQHF
len: 14
v_gene: TRBV19
abundance: -

CDR3aa: CASSLALLGEYYGYTF
len: 16
v_gene: TRBV5-1
abundance: -

CDR3aa: CATSGGTGPSYNEQFF
len: 16
v_gene: TRBV24-1
abundance: -

CDR3aa: CASSFTGTGSYEQYF
len: 15
v_gene: TRBV5-1
abundance: -

CDR3aa: CASSARFDATPLGAEKLFF
len: 19
v_gene: TRBV9
abundance: -

CDR3aa: CASSPQGYSPLHF
len: 13
v_gene: TRBV5-1
abundance: once

CDR3aa: CASSQDPQGVSYEQYF
len: 16
v_gene: TRBV3-1/TRBV3-2
abundance: -

CDR3aa: CASSLLTGHTGELFF
len: 15
v_gene: TRBV5-1
abundance: -

CDR3aa: CASRSLGSPLHF
len: 12
v_gene: TRBV2
abundance: -

CDR3aa: CASSLQWEDHGYTF
len: 14
v_gene: TRBV6-5
abundance: -

CDR3aa: CASTNGRALNTEAFF
len: 15
v_gene: TRBV27
abundance: -

CDR3aa: CASSSWTGDSNQPQHF
len: 16
v_gene: TRBV27
abundance: -

CDR3aa: CATSEAGTTSSYEQYF
len: 16
v_gene: TRBV24-1
abundance: -

CDR3aa: CASSPRNVGNQPQHF
len: 15
v_gene: TRBV3-1/TRBV3-2
abundance: -

CDR3aa: CASSIEGLTDTQYF
len: 14
v_gene: TRBV19
abundance: -

CDR3aa: CASSLDRAGELFF
len: 13
v_gene: TRBV11-2
abundance: -

CDR3aa: CASSPDRIRGYNEQFF
len: 16
v_gene: TRBV7-7
abundance: -

CDR3aa: CASSSRPGGAPNEKLFF
len: 17
v_gene: TRBV11-2
abundance: -